This T cell receptor beta chain was sequenced during a study of T cells in Graves' hyperthyroidism and ophthalmopathy. Study in general: Peripheral blood collection took place at initial diagnosis, before any treatment.

TCR beta CDR3 regions were amplified from RNA transcripts. An initial round of RT-PCR targeting the TCR CDR3 relied on the HTBI primer set. TCRdb independently ran MiXCR on the multiplex PCR reads; one entry per CDR3 protein. The sample comprises around 350,000 distinct CDR3 sequences, approximately 19% of which are singletons, and around 3.6% rests with the top ten. The V end lost 3 bases, the J end lost 4 bases, and 12 bases lay between the germline ends. Looked up from germline, CDR1 is DFQATT and CDR2 is SNEGSKA (reference sequence). This CDR3 region has 13 residues. This clonotype has at least ten counts.

Sequenced: blood. The V and J genes are TRBV20-1 and TRBJ2-5; possibly TRBD1 for D (5 bases). The clonotype originates from a young woman with Graves' hyperthyroidism. Here the CDR3 reads CSARIVRAETQYF. The CDR3 nucleotides are TGCAGTGCTAGGATCGTCAGGGCAGAGACCCAGTACTTC.